This T cell receptor (beta chain) was observed in a study of blood T cells in healthy people across ages. Sample-barcoded 5' priming and a J-beta primer mix drove a second PCR of roughly 6 to 12 cycles. TCRdb processed the 5' RACE reads anew with MiXCR; each CDR3 protein has one entry. The sample carries approximately 800,000 distinct CDR3 sequences, 60% to 80% recorded once. The CDR3 has 16 residues. The germline gives CDR1 LGHNA, CDR2 YNFKEQ. Deletions cut 2 bases from V and 7 bases from J, with 15 bases between. No fewer than 6 micrograms of total RNA were isolated from every sample. This chain joins TRBV4-2 and TRBJ1-6; D possibly corresponds to TRBD1 (5 bases). Sequences were obtained from blood. The clonotype was recovered from a man aged 25 to 40 in good health. The chain's CDR3 is CASSQRGRVPNSPLHF. The CDR3 DNA reads TGTGCCAGCAGCCAAAGGGGCAGGGTTCCCAATTCACCCCTCCACTTT.